The subject of this entry is one T cell receptor (beta chain). What it recognizes is unknown. These data are taken from a study of cytomegalovirus exposure and HLA in healthy donors. Overall study results and limits: Indistinguishable V segments, including TRBV6-2 and TRBV6-3, were excluded. A link between a missense DCLRE1C variant and TCR beta V- and J-gene trimming emerged from a later analysis.

V was pared by 0 bases and J by 10 bases, with 9 bases of the junction left unmatched. The CDR3 consists of 15 residues. Germline assignment: CDR1 SGHRS and CDR2 YFSETQ. The PCR used 60 Vbeta and 13 Jbeta primers. Using immunoSEQ multiplex PCR, the repertoire was profiled, and TCRdb retains in-frame clones only, with some absent. The repertoire holds roughly 140,000 clones, with roughly 80% as singletons. The receptor's source is a woman aged 45-65 years in good health and CMV-seropositive. The rearrangement links TRBV5-1 to TRBJ1-1; TRBD1 agrees at 10 bases. Sequenced material: PBMCs. The CDR3 DNA reads TGCGCCAGCAGCTTGGGATCGACAGGGGGCAGAGGAGCTTTCTTT. This encodes CASSLGSTGGRGAFF.